The 2 T cell receptor beta chains listed next were all sequenced from one sample in a study of cytomegalovirus exposure and HLA in healthy donors. Vbeta (60) and Jbeta (13) primers were used in the PCR. The table came from immunoSEQ multiplex PCR; TCRdb's copy has only in-frame clones and leaves some out. The sample has roughly 120,000 clones, roughly 80% seen once. The specimen was PBMCs. These TCRs come from a man aged 25 to 40 in good health and CMV-seronegative.

This chain uses TRBV29-1 with TRBJ2-1; 10 positions agree with TRBD2. The CDR3 is made up of 16 amino acids. V lost 7 bases and J lost 2; bases outside the gene matches: 11. The germline V gene has CDR1 SQVTM and CDR2 ANQGSEA. For the CDR3, the DNA is TGCAGCGCCACCCGTCGGGGGACTAGCGCCTACAATGAGCAGTTCTTC. Translation gives CSATRRGTSAYNEQFF.

The chain employs TRBV10-2 and TRBJ1-1; D perhaps matches TRBD1 (6 bases). Germline CDR1 reads WSHSY; CDR2 reads SAAADI. This CDR3 has 15 amino acids. V was clipped by 6 bases and J by 3 bases, with 17 bases between them. CDR3 amino acids: CASREQGRWDTEAFF. The CDR3 nucleotides read TGCGCCAGCAGAGAACAGGGCCGGTGGGACACTGAAGCTTTCTTT.